The 29 T cell receptor beta chains below all came from one sample that was sequenced in a study of beta chain features in type 1 diabetes (dated 2018 in TCRdb). These TCRs are of unknown antigen specificity. General conclusions and limits of the study: In all four CD4+ subsets, TCRB CDR3 length was moderately but significantly shorter in type 1 diabetes patients.

Library generation was performed with the immunoSEQ multiplex PCR assay. The entire amount of isolated RNA was reverse transcribed using the High Capacity cDNA Reverse Transcription Kit, so the sequenced TCRB transcripts were expressed ones. TCRdb obtained this table from immuneACCESS and retained in-frame rearrangements with V and J assigned. These tables miss some clones; where compared with another copy, unresolved V genes account for less than half of the shortfall, and the remainder is unexplained. Present in this sample are around 340,000 clones, roughly a tenth of which were seen just once. Together, the top ten hold roughly 1% of the sample. What was sequenced was central memory CD4+ T cells from blood. These TCRs come from a man between 25 and 39 years old with type 1 diabetes.

Only a few counts were recorded for this clone. Possible read error: a much larger clone is one base away. This sequence joins TRBV9 and TRBJ2-6, with 12 nucleotides matching TRBD2. Germline V lookup: CDR1 SGDLS, CDR2 YYNGEE. Trimming at V came to 4 bases and at J to 2 bases, leaving 1 base not matched to a gene. The CDR3 is 16 amino acids. The CDR3 DNA reads TGTGCCAGCAGCCCTAGCGGGGGGGCTGGGGCCAACGTCCTGACTTTC. It codes for CASSPSGGAGANVLTF.

This rearrangement joins TRBV5-1 to TRBJ1-5; D perhaps matches TRBD1 (6 bases). Germline V gives CDR1 SGHRS, CDR2 YFSETQ. This CDR3 contains 14 residues. The V and J ends lost 0 bases and 7 bases respectively, with 11 bases between them. CDR3 in amino acids: CASSLEGGSQPQHF. The DNA of the CDR3 is TGCGCCAGCAGCTTGGAAGGGGGAAGCCAGCCCCAGCATTTT. Drawing the rest from reference TRBV5-1 and TRBJ1-5, the complete variable domain is KAGVTQTPRYLIKTRGQQVTLSCSPISGHRSVSWYQQTPGQGLQFLFEYFSETQRNKGNFPGRFSGRQFSNSRSEMNVSTLELGDSALYLCASSLEGGSQPQHFGDGTRLSIL.

In its sample, this clone was seen a few times. This rearrangement joins TRBV6-5 to TRBJ2-7; TRBD1 matches at 7 bases. CDR1 and CDR2 from the germline V gene are MNHEY and SVGAGI. The CDR3 has 16 residues. The V and J ends lost 2 bases and 0 bases, in that order; junction bases with no gene match: 7. The CDR3 spells CASSYALTGYSYEQYF. DNA of the CDR3: TGTGCCAGCAGTTACGCCCTGACAGGGTACTCCTACGAGCAGTACTTC.

This chain links TRBV10-1 with TRBJ1-2; 9 nucleotides line up with TRBD1. This CDR3 has 12 residues. Losses at the gene ends were 6 bases for V and 9 bases for J; bases not matched to a gene: 5. Looked up from germline, CDR1 is WNHNN and CDR2 is SYGVQD (reference sequence). Written as DNA, the CDR3 is TGCGCCAGCAGCCGGGACAGGGTCAGCTACACCTTC. It translates to CASSRDRVSYTF.

V gene TRBV2 combines with J gene TRBJ2-2; D unresolved. The V gene's germline CDR1 is SNHLY and CDR2 FYNNEI. V was clipped by 7 bases and J by 7 bases, with 16 bases between them. The CDR3 is 14 amino acids. DNA for the CDR3: TGTGCCAGCACCAATCACGGATCAGGCGGGGAGCTGTTTTTT. Protein product: CASTNHGSGGELFF.

The CDR3 reads CASSQDEPGETQYF. The CDR3 nucleotides are TGCGCCAGCAGCCAAGATGAACCTGGGGAGACCCAGTACTTC. The gene calls are TRBV4-3 and TRBJ2-5, with no clear D. In germline, CDR1 is LGHNA, CDR2 YSLEER. This CDR3 has 14 amino acids. The V gene lost 0 bases and the J gene lost 5 bases, with 10 bases spanning the gap.

The rearrangement links TRBV9 to TRBJ2-3; D remains ambiguous. Germline lookup yields CDR1 SGDLS and CDR2 YYNGEE. The CDR3 covers 14 residues. With 0 bases removed from V and 6 bases from J, the gap between germline ends came to 11 bases. The CDR3 bases are TGTGCCAGCAGCGTAGGTAGTTTGGGGGATACGCAGTATTTT. It yields the protein CASSVGSLGDTQYF.

This clone was seen ten or more times. This chain connects TRBV2 to TRBJ2-7, with D possibly being TRBD1 (5 bases). Germline assignment: CDR1 SNHLY and CDR2 FYNNEI. V shed 5 bases and J shed 6 bases, with 11 bases lying between them. The CDR3 loop spans 12 amino acids. CDR3 residues: CASSSQGVEQYF. The CDR3 nucleotides read TGTGCCAGCAGTAGCCAGGGTGTCGAGCAGTACTTC.

This clone was counted only a few times. The J gene is TRBJ1-2, the V gene TRBV2; no definite D call. The CDR3 is 13 residues long. Germline CDR1 SNHLY, CDR2 FYNNEI. Trimming left V 7 bases short and J 8 bases short, with 17 bases between. The CDR3 sequence: CASTTGQASGYTF. In nucleotides, the CDR3 is TGTGCCAGCACCACTGGGCAGGCTTCGGGCTACACCTTC.

This clone was counted a few times. The V and J genes are TRBV25-1 and TRBJ1-5; D gene ambiguous. The CDR3 runs 15 residues. The V gene's germline CDR1 is MGHDK and CDR2 SYGVNS. Between the trimmed V and J ends, which lost 2 bases and 4 bases, there was a span of 12 bases. CDR3 amino acids: CASSEEGIANQPQHF. The CDR3 nucleotides are TGTGCCAGCAGTGAAGAGGGAATCGCGAATCAGCCCCAGCATTTT.

The chain carries TRBV7-8 and TRBJ1-6; no clear D gene. Germline-derived CDR1 and CDR2 are SGHVS and FQNEAQ. The CDR3 sequence is 13 residues long. V lost 6 bases to trimming and J lost 5 bases, with 8 bases between them. CDR3 loop: CASRVQDNSPLHF. Here the CDR3 DNA reads TGTGCCAGCAGGGTACAAGATAATTCACCCCTCCACTTT.

Turning to this clone: At the DNA level, this CDR3 is encoded by other sequences in the same sample as well. The chain has TRBV7-2 and TRBJ2-3; D gene unclear. The CDR3 has 13 residues. The germline CDR1 and CDR2 sequences are SGHTA and FQGNSA. V lost 1 base to trimming and J lost 1 base, with 3 bases between them. The CDR3 sequence: CASSLERTDTQYF. CDR3 sequence (DNA): TGTGCCAGCAGCTTAGAACGCACAGATACGCAGTATTTT.

V is TRBV29-1 and J is TRBJ2-3; D not resolved. Trimming left V 2 bases short and J 0 bases short, with 6 bases between. Germline lookup yields CDR1 SQVTM and CDR2 ANQGSEA. This CDR3 has 13 residues. This CDR3 reads CSVEQLSTDTQYF. In DNA, the CDR3 is TGCAGCGTTGAACAACTTAGCACAGATACGCAGTATTTT.

This chain links TRBV19 with TRBJ2-5; D could derive from TRBD1 or TRBD2 (5 bases each). Trimming pared 6 bases from V and 2 bases from J, leaving 13 bases between. Germline V gene data show CDR1 as LNHDA and CDR2 as SQIVND (reference sequence). The CDR3 extends over 14 amino acids. Here the CDR3 DNA reads TGTGCCAGTAGGACCAGGGACGGGCAAGAGACCCAGTACTTC. Amino acid sequence: CASRTRDGQETQYF.

The genes are TRBV18 and TRBJ2-2; no definite D call. The CDR3 sequence is 14 residues long. V was trimmed by 3 bases and J by 4 bases, leaving 9 bases between them. Germline assignment: CDR1 KGHSH and CDR2 LQKENI. Here the CDR3 reads CASSPPGITGELFF. The CDR3 DNA follows: TGTGCCAGCTCACCGCCGGGTATCACCGGGGAGCTGTTTTTT.

This rearrangement joins TRBV4-3 to TRBJ2-3, with 10 bases that match TRBD2. Germline values: CDR1 LGHNA, CDR2 YSLEER. CDR3 length: 19 residues. The V segment lost 3 bases and the J segment 0 bases; nucleotides outside the gene matches: 12. For the CDR3, the DNA is TGCGCCAGCAGCCAGGGGATGGTAGCGGGGGGCTCTAGCACAGATACGCAGTATTTT. Translation gives CASSQGMVAGGSSTDTQYF.

This clone was seen only a few times. The same CDR3 is also encoded by other DNA sequences in this sample. The rearrangement links TRBV10-3 to TRBJ2-7; perhaps D is TRBD1 or TRBD2 (6 bases each). Trimming took 9 bases from V and 3 from J, leaving 12 bases between them. The CDR3 covers 12 residues. CDR1 and CDR2 (germline): ENHRY, SYGVKD. The CDR3: CAIRRGDYEQYF. Written as DNA, the CDR3 is TGTGCCATACGGAGGGGGGACTACGAGCAGTACTTC.

This clone was picked up a small number of times. This sequence joins TRBV19 and TRBJ2-7; TRBD1 matches 9 bases. Germline lookup yields CDR1 LNHDA and CDR2 SQIVND (reference sequence). J gave up 9 bases and V 7 bases, and 7 bases lay outside the gene matches. The CDR3 sequence is 12 residues long. In nucleotides, the CDR3 is TGTGCCAGTACGGGACAGGGATTAGTGCAGTACTTC. Amino acid sequence: CASTGQGLVQYF.

This chain links TRBV7-2 with TRBJ1-6, with unresolved D. The germline gives CDR1 SGHTA, CDR2 FQGNSA. This CDR3 comprises 13 residues. V lost 4 bases and J 10 bases, leaving 11 bases between the germline ends. As DNA, the CDR3 is TGTGCCAGCAGCTCAAGGACGGGATCACCCCTCCACTTT. This codes for CASSSRTGSPLHF.

The gene calls are TRBV30 and TRBJ2-7, with TRBD1 identical over 7 bases. V trimming: 2 bases; J trimming: 5 bases; junction bases outside the gene matches: 3. There are 12 residues in the CDR3. CDR1 is GTSNPN, CDR2 SVGIG, per germline (reference sequence). The CDR3 DNA is TGTGCCTGGAGTAGACAGGGCGACGAGCAGTACTTC. Protein sequence: CAWSRQGDEQYF.

This clone was detected only a few times. The rearrangement joins TRBV4-3 to TRBJ2-3, with 8 positions matching TRBD2. The CDR3 has 17 residues. Germline CDR1 reads LGHNA; CDR2 reads YSLEER. J was trimmed by 3 bases and V by 0 bases; bases with no gene match: 8. The CDR3: CASSQEHRGGITDTQYF. DNA of the CDR3: TGCGCCAGCAGCCAAGAACATCGGGGGGGAATAACAGATACGCAGTATTTT.

This clone was counted a few times. The gene calls are TRBV6-5 and TRBJ2-3, with D tentatively TRBD2 (6 bases). The CDR3 has 13 residues. CDR1 and CDR2 from the germline V gene are MNHEY and SVGAGI. V was pared by 6 bases and J by 0 bases, with 7 bases between. For the CDR3, the DNA is TGTGCCAGCAGGCGGGACAGCACAGATACGCAGTATTTT. It translates to CASRRDSTDTQYF.

The rearrangement joins TRBV2 to TRBJ2-5; D remains unclear. Looked up from germline, CDR1 is SNHLY and CDR2 is FYNNEI. This CDR3 has 14 residues. Trimming shortened V by 1 base and J by 1 base, and 7 bases separated the two germline ends. In nucleotides, the CDR3 is TGTGCCAGCAGTGAAGAGATCCTCCAAGAGACCCAGTACTTC. Its translation is CASSEEILQETQYF.

This clone showed up just a few times. The CDR3 DNA reads as TGTGCCAGCAGTTTGGGGCAGGGTGACCTGAAGACCCAGTACTTC. Its translation: CASSLGQGDLKTQYF. This chain uses TRBV28 with TRBJ2-5, with D possibly TRBD1 on 5 matching bases. Germline V gene data show CDR1 as MDHEN and CDR2 as SYDVKM. Trimming took 3 bases from V and 6 from J, leaving 17 bases between them. CDR3 size: 15 residues.

The CDR3 loop reads CASSYGGPNTQYF. The DNA for the CDR3 is TGTGCCAGCAGCTACGGGGGGCCGAATACGCAGTATTTT. The V gene is TRBV11-2, the J gene TRBJ2-3; weak D call: TRBD2 (7 bases). Germline V lookup: CDR1 SGHAT, CDR2 FQNNGV. V was trimmed by 4 bases and J by 7 bases, leaving 12 bases between them. This CDR3 has 13 amino acids.

The chain recombines TRBV11-2 with TRBJ2-1; perhaps TRBD2 as D (5 bases). Germline CDR1 and CDR2: SGHAT and FQNNGV. The CDR3 loop spans 15 amino acids. V was shortened by 6 bases and J by 0 bases, with 12 bases between the two germline ends. The CDR3 loop is CASSPGYSSYNEQFF. Here the CDR3 DNA reads TGTGCCAGCAGTCCGGGGTACAGCTCCTACAATGAGCAGTTCTTC.

The gene calls are TRBV4-1 and TRBJ2-5, with 12 bases lining up with TRBD2. The V and J ends lost 0 bases and 5 bases, in that order; junction bases with no gene match: 10. The CDR3 has 18 amino acids. The germline V gene has CDR1 MGHRA and CDR2 YSYEKL. CDR3 coding DNA: TGCGCCAGCAGCCAAGAGACTCTAGCGGGGGGGCTTCGGGAGACCCAGTACTTC. The encoded protein is CASSQETLAGGLRETQYF.

The chain links TRBV9 to TRBJ1-6, with 7 nucleotides matching TRBD1. CDR1 is SGDLS, CDR2 YYNGEE, per germline. The V segment lost 0 bases and the J segment 9 bases; nucleotides outside the gene matches: 3. The CDR3 runs 14 residues. In DNA form, the CDR3 reads TGTGCCAGCAGCGTAGGACAGGGCCGTTCACCCCTCCACTTT. Amino acids: CASSVGQGRSPLHF.

This clone has only a few counts. The chain is built from TRBV5-4 and TRBJ1-1, with D unclear. With 2 bases removed from V and 1 base from J, the gap between germline ends came to 6 bases. Per germline, CDR1 SGHNT and CDR2 YYREEE (reference sequence). The CDR3 runs 13 residues. This CDR3 is CASSFQPNTEAFF. The CDR3 DNA is TGTGCCAGCAGCTTTCAACCGAACACTGAAGCTTTCTTT.